These 18 T cell receptor beta chains were all obtained from the same sample, sequenced in a study of Graves' ophthalmopathy and Graves' hyperthyroidism. From RNA, the CDR3 regions of TCR beta chains were amplified and sequenced. An initial RT-PCR round employing HTBI primers preceded a second-round multiplex PCR. TCRdb reprocessed the multiplex PCR reads with MiXCR, giving one entry per CDR3 protein. Of 400,000 to 450,000 distinct CDR3 sequences in the sample, under 25% were seen once. The sequencing input was peripheral blood. These receptors were taken from a young woman with stable Graves' hyperthyroidism.

This clonotype was counted at least ten times. V usage is TRBV6-1 and J usage is TRBJ2-5; no clear D. The CDR3 contains 11 residues. V was trimmed by 6 bases and J by 7 bases, leaving 9 bases between them. Germline V lookup: CDR1 MNHNS, CDR2 SASEGT. CDR3 loop: CASRFTGTQYF. DNA of the CDR3: TGTGCCAGCAGGTTTACCGGGACCCAGTACTTC.

This clonotype was seen ten or more times. The V and J genes are TRBV6-2 or TRBV6-3 and TRBJ2-7; TRBD2 aligns across 7 bases. CDR3 length equals 13 residues. The germline CDR1 and CDR2 sequences are MNHEY and SVGEGT. Trimming cost V 5 bases and J 2 bases; bases outside gene matches: 3. CDR3 sequence: CASSRREAYEQYF. Here the CDR3 DNA reads TGTGCCAGCAGTCGTCGGGAGGCCTACGAGCAGTACTTC.

This clonotype was recorded at least ten times. The V gene is TRBV25-1, the J gene TRBJ2-7, with 8 bases that match TRBD1. Germline CDR1 and CDR2: MGHDK and SYGVNS. Trimming removed 3 bases from V and 0 bases from J; junction bases left unmatched: 10. This CDR3 is 17 amino acids long. The CDR3 DNA sequence: TGTGCCAGCAGTGATATCTCCGGACAGGGCGCCTCCTACGAGCAGTACTTC. It yields the protein CASSDISGQGASYEQYF.

This clonotype was counted a few times. V usage is TRBV2 and J usage is TRBJ2-2, with TRBD2 matching 11 bases. CDR3 length equals 16 residues. CDR1 and CDR2 from the germline V gene are SNHLY and FYNNEI. V dropped 2 bases and J dropped 6; count of bases not matched to a gene: 5. For the CDR3, the DNA is TGTGCCAGCAGTGAAAGGGCTAGCGGGAGGTCCGGGGAGCTGTTTTTT. This translates into CASSERASGRSGELFF. Using reference TRBV2 and TRBJ2-2 for the parts outside the CDR3, the full variable domain is EPEVTQTPSHQVTQMGQEVILRCVPISNHLYFYWYRQILGQKVEFLVSFYNNEISEKSEIFDDQFSVERPDGSNFTLKIRSTKLEDSAMYFCASSERASGRSGELFFGEGSRLTVL.

This clonotype was counted ten times or more. The chain has TRBV6-5 and TRBJ1-3; 9 bases line up with TRBD1. The germline gives CDR1 MNHEY, CDR2 SVGAGI. V shed 5 bases and J 3 bases; nucleotides not matched to a gene: 5. This CDR3 has 15 amino acids. CDR3 in amino acids: CASSPGDRVGNTIYF. The CDR3 DNA sequence: TGTGCCAGCAGTCCGGGGGACAGGGTTGGAAACACCATATATTTT.

Ten or more counts support this clonotype. The rearrangement links TRBV5-5 to TRBJ1-2; weak D call: TRBD1 (5 bases). Between the trimmed V and J ends, which lost 7 bases and 3 bases, there was a span of 13 bases. Looked up from germline, CDR1 is SGHKS and CDR2 is YYEKEE (reference sequence). The CDR3 covers 13 residues. CDR3 DNA: TGTGCCAGCGGGCTAGAGGGACACTATGGCTACACCTTC. It specifies CASGLEGHYGYTF. The variable domain in full, completed from reference TRBV5-5 and TRBJ1-2, reads DAGVTQSPTHLIKTRGQQVTLRCSPISGHKSVSWYQQVLGQGPQFIFQYYEKEERGRGNFPDRFSARQFPNYSSELNVNALLLGDSALYLCASGLEGHYGYTFGSGTRLTVV.

This clonotype was detected ten times or more. This chain uses TRBV5-1 with TRBJ2-7; 8 positions match TRBD2. The CDR3 length is 16 residues. Losses at the gene ends were 0 bases for V and 3 bases for J; bases not matched to a gene: 8. Looked up from germline, CDR1 is SGHRS and CDR2 is YFSETQ. CDR3 loop: CASSLAGREVHYEQYF. CDR3 DNA: TGCGCCAGCAGCTTGGCAGGGCGGGAGGTCCACTACGAGCAGTACTTC.

This clonotype was recorded many times. CDR3 sequence: CSARGSGSADIQYF. CDR3 DNA sequence: TGCAGTGCTAGAGGTAGCGGGAGTGCAGACATTCAGTACTTC. The rearrangement uses TRBV20-1 and TRBJ2-4; TRBD2 matches at 9 bases. Germline trimming cut 1 base from V and 8 bases from J; bases unmatched to any gene: 6. This CDR3 spans 14 amino acids. Germline lookup yields CDR1 DFQATT and CDR2 SNEGSKA (reference sequence).

This clonotype was found many times. V and J are TRBV20-1 and TRBJ2-3, with 9 bases identical to TRBD2. This CDR3 is built from 15 residues. Trimming cost V 5 bases and J 0 bases; bases outside gene matches: 6. Germline V gene lookup returns CDR1 DFQATT and CDR2 SNEGSKA (reference sequence). The CDR3 reads CSAETSGASTDTQYF. The CDR3 DNA sequence: TGCAGTGCTGAGACTAGCGGAGCTAGCACAGATACGCAGTATTTT.

At least ten counts were recorded for this clonotype. The chain joins TRBV29-1 to TRBJ1-2; D remains ambiguous. Germline CDR1 is SQVTM and CDR2 is ANQGSEA. The CDR3 has 12 residues. Between the trimmed V and J ends, which lost 0 bases and 8 bases, there was a span of 10 bases. CDR3 nucleotides: TGCAGCGTTGAAGATCTAAATCCGGGCTACACCTTC. Protein product: CSVEDLNPGYTF.

This clonotype has a count of ten or more. The CDR3 nucleotides are TGCGCCAGCAGCTTGTTGGGCACGAACACTGAAGCTTTCTTT. It codes for CASSLLGTNTEAFF. This rearrangement joins TRBV5-1 to TRBJ1-1; D unclear. The CDR3 is made up of 14 amino acids. Trimming cost V 1 base and J 1 base, with 8 bases left between them. Germline V gene lookup returns CDR1 SGHRS and CDR2 YFSETQ.

This clonotype was detected many times. The chain joins TRBV3-1 to TRBJ2-2; D call uncertain. Trimming left V 0 bases short and J 2 bases short, with 10 bases between. Per the germline V gene, CDR1 is LGHDT and CDR2 is YNNKEL (reference sequence). This CDR3 is 16 amino acids long. CDR3 nucleotides: TGTGCCAGCAGCCAAGACAGTTATCTAAACACCGGGGAGCTGTTTTTT. As protein: CASSQDSYLNTGELFF.

CDR3 residues: CSASGLPQETQYF. The DNA for the CDR3 is TGCAGTGCTAGTGGGTTACCCCAAGAGACCCAGTACTTC. This chain links TRBV20-1 with TRBJ2-5; D gene ambiguous. Germline V lookup: CDR1 DFQATT, CDR2 SNEGSKA (reference sequence). The CDR3 consists of 13 residues. Trimming removed 3 bases at V and 1 base at J, with 9 bases between.

This clonotype was picked up many times. J is TRBJ1-1 and V is TRBV7-9, with 9 bases that match TRBD1. The CDR3 is 14 amino acids. The trim removed 3 bases at V and 6 bases at J, leaving 5 bases unmatched. Germline loops: CDR1 SEHNR, CDR2 FQNEAQ (reference sequence). Written as DNA, the CDR3 is TGTGCCAGCAGCTTTGACAGGGGGATCCCTGAAGCTTTCTTT. Protein sequence: CASSFDRGIPEAFF.

The chain recombines TRBV19 with TRBJ2-7; D tentatively reads TRBD1 or TRBD2 (5 bases each). Germline CDR1 reads LNHDA; CDR2 reads SQIVND (reference sequence). This CDR3 spans 14 amino acids. V lost 5 bases and J lost 0, with 11 bases in between. CDR3 region: CASSPGPNSYEQYF. The CDR3 coding sequence is TGTGCCAGTAGTCCGGGACCGAACTCCTACGAGCAGTACTTC.

CDR3 in DNA: TGTGCCACCAGCGGCGCCCACAGGGGTACTGAAGCTTTCTTT. Protein sequence: CATSGAHRGTEAFF. This chain connects TRBV15 to TRBJ1-1; 7 bases agree with TRBD1. This CDR3 is built from 14 residues. After removal of 5 bases from V and 5 bases from J, the junction contained 8 bases not matched to a gene. Looked up from germline, CDR1 is LNHNV and CDR2 is YYDKDF (reference sequence).

This clonotype was counted at least ten times. This chain uses TRBV20-1 with TRBJ2-5, with a possible D match to TRBD1 (5 bases). With 6 bases removed from V and 10 bases from J, the gap between germline ends came to 24 bases. Germline values: CDR1 DFQATT, CDR2 SNEGSKA (reference sequence). This CDR3 is 14 amino acids long. The CDR3 here is CSARTWRELRIQYF. As DNA, the CDR3 is TGCAGTGCACGGACATGGCGCGAACTGAGGATCCAGTACTTC.

This clonotype was detected only a few times. This chain joins TRBV7-9 and TRBJ2-4; D is uncertain. The CDR3 runs 15 residues. Germline CDR1 and CDR2: SEHNR and FQNEAQ (reference sequence). The V gene lost 1 base and the J gene lost 0 bases, with 7 bases spanning the gap. The CDR3, as DNA: TGTGCCAGCAGCTTAGTGGGGATAGCCAAAAACATTCAGTACTTC. Translated, it gives CASSLVGIAKNIQYF.